This TCR beta chain stems from a study of tumor and adjacent non-tumor tissue in lung cancer. Study-wide background: There were 12 adenocarcinoma, a couple of squamous cell carcinoma and 1 small cell lung cancer cases. Points from the study as a whole: Significantly higher TCR diversity was found in tumor than normal lung.

Points on this clonotype: Its target is not known. One end of the junction fails to match germline, which may point to a read error.

The library came from three nested PCR rounds adapted from ARM-PCR protocols. Each CDR3 protein gets one entry after TCRdb re-called the multiplex PCR reads with MiXCR. This table has 200,000 to 250,000 distinct CDR3 sequences, 70% to 75% appearing once. The template was RNA from unsorted bulk tissue. Newly diagnosed lung cancer patients had thoracic surgery in China, August–late 2014, without prior chemotherapy. The CDR3 consists of 14 residues. The germline CDR1 and CDR2 sequences are MNHEY and SVGAGI. The rearrangement joins TRBV6-5 to TRBJ2-1; TRBD2 matches at 14 bases. The receptor comes from a man in his 60s with non-small cell lung cancer. Sequencing was carried out using lung tumor tissue. The CDR3 DNA reads TGTGCGAGCAGACTAGCGGGAGGGAGGCATGAGTATTTCTTC. It specifies CASRLAGGRHEYFF.